The subject of this entry is one TCR beta chain. Self-reported history from a screening survey and questionnaire set each donor's cohort. Cohort 3 recovered donors had two negative PCRs, clearance, or symptom resolution. This record belongs to a study of blood T cell repertoires in COVID-19. Across the study: Italy, Spain and the United States were the sources of the convalescent and acute COVID-19 samples.

As handled by the study authors: Counts of nucleated cells, estimated from reference gene primer amplification, were obtained. Profiled with immunoSEQ multiplex PCR; TCRdb holds only in-frame clones, not every one. The DNA was the basis for D and trimming; V, J and clone size are from that table. The sample lists under 200,000 clones, around 89% occurring once. The ends lost 5 bases at V and 5 bases at J; junction bases unmatched: 8. The length of the CDR3 is 14 residues. Looked up from germline, CDR1 is SGHDN and CDR2 is FVKESK. V usage is TRBV14 and J usage is TRBJ1-1, with 7 bases that match TRBD1. Sequenced: PBMCs or T cells enriched from blood (not recorded which). This sequence was found in a woman younger than 35 who had recovered from COVID-19. The CDR3 DNA reads as TGTGCCAGCAGCTCTTGGACAGGTCGGACTGAAGCTTTCTTT. It is translated as CASSSWTGRTEAFF.